Shown below are 2 T cell receptor beta chains from a single sample sequenced in a study of control samples from healthy donors and cancer patients (dated by TCRdb to 2020 to 2021). Libraries were made using the immunoSEQ multiplex PCR assay. As stored in TCRdb, this immuneACCESS dataset retains in-frame rearrangements with V and J assigned. A fraction of the clones does not appear; measured against another copy, unresolved V genes explain less than half of the discrepancy, and the remainder lacks a known reason. The sample table records about 150,000 clones; roughly 92% of these occur just once. The ten largest account for more than 1.1% of the sample. Sequencing used blood. Receptors were obtained from a woman aged 18-29 years in good health.

V gene TRBV21-1 combines with J gene TRBJ2-7; the listed D gene, TRBD1, was not tested against the DNA. TRBV21-1 is an annotated pseudogene. This CDR3 has 15 amino acids. CDR3 DNA: TGTGCCAGCAGCAAAGGGGCTCTAAAGGGGGACGAGCAGTACTTC. Translated, it gives CASSKGALKGDEQYF.

In DNA, the CDR3 is TGTGCCAGCAGTGCGGCCCTTTTCAGGGGCCCGGTCAGCAATCAGCCCCAGCATTTT. Translating it yields CASSAALFRGPVSNQPQHF. This sequence joins TRBV2 and TRBJ1-5; a weak D match, TRBD1 (6 bases). Germline V gives CDR1 SNHLY, CDR2 FYNNEI. This CDR3 has 19 residues. Between the trimmed V and J ends, which lost 4 bases and 1 base, there was a span of 23 bases.